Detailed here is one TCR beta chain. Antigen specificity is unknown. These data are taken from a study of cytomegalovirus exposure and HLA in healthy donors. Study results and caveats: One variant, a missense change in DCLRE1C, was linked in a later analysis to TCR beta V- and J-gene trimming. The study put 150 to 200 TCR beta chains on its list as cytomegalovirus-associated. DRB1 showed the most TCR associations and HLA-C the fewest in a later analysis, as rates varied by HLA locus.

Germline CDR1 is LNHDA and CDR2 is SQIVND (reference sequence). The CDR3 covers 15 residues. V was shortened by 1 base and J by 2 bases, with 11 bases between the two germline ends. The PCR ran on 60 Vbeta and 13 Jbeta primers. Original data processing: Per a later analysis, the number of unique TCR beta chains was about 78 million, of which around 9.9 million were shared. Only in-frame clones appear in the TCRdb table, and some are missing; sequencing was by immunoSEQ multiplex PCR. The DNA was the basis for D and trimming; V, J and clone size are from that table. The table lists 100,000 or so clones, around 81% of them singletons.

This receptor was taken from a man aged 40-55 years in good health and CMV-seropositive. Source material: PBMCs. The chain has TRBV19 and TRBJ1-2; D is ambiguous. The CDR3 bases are TGTGCCAGTAGTATAGGGCGGCCCGTGAACTATGGCTACACCTTC. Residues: CASSIGRPVNYGYTF.